The 19 T cell receptor beta chains below were found in one sample sequenced in a study of shared clonotypes between healthy human individuals (dated by TCRdb to between 2020 and 2021). Library preparation was by the immunoSEQ multiplex PCR assay. TCRdb provides this immuneACCESS table in a form limited to in-frame rearrangements. Some clones are lacking; in checked studies, under half of them reflect an unresolved V gene, and why the rest are absent is not known. The sample contains approximately 1.4 million clones, approximately 98% of them found a single time. Of the sample, about 0.45% is held by the ten largest clones. Sequenced input: naive CD4+ T cells sorted from blood. The cell subset or site label on this specimen signifies: CD45RA+ positively selected. These receptors were collected from a man aged 25 to 40 in good health.

This sequence joins TRBV19 and TRBJ1-5; possible D gene TRBD1, 6 bases. From germline, CDR1 is LNHDA and CDR2 SQIVND (reference sequence). V lost 0 bases and J 6 bases, leaving 9 bases between the germline ends. This CDR3 comprises 14 residues. This chain's CDR3 is CASSIDGGLQPQHF. CDR3 DNA: TGTGCCAGTAGTATAGACGGGGGGCTTCAGCCCCAGCATTTT. Full variable domain (missing parts from reference TRBV19 and TRBJ1-5): DGGITQSPKYLFRKEGQNVTLSCEQNLNHDAMYWYRQDPGQGLRLIYYSQIVNDFQKGDIAEGYSVSREKKESFPLTVTSAQKNPTAFYLCASSIDGGLQPQHFGDGTRLSIL.

The J gene is TRBJ2-1, the V gene TRBV4-3; 11 bases map to TRBD2. The germline V gene has CDR1 LGHNA and CDR2 YSLEER. V lost 4 bases, J lost 10 bases, and 6 bases stayed unmatched. CDR3 size: 14 residues. This CDR3 reads CASSREGTSGEQFF. The DNA for the CDR3 is TGCGCCAGCAGCCGAGAGGGGACTAGCGGCGAGCAGTTCTTC.

The J gene is TRBJ2-1, the V gene TRBV7-9; 7 bases align to TRBD1. Germline V lookup: CDR1 SEHNR, CDR2 FQNEAQ (reference sequence). After removal of 2 bases from V and 9 bases from J, the junction contained 7 bases not matched to a gene. CDR3 length: 14 residues. As DNA, the CDR3 is TGTGCCAGCAGCTTATGGACAGGTGGCGGTGAGCAGTTCTTC. Translation: CASSLWTGGGEQFF.

For the CDR3, the DNA is TGTGCCACCAAACAACACGGGGACCGGGAGACCCAGTACTTC. Translation: CATKQHGDRETQYF. The rearrangement uses TRBV6-5 and TRBJ2-5; possibly TRBD1 or TRBD2 for D (5 bases each). CDR1 MNHEY and CDR2 SVGAGI come from the germline V gene. The CDR3 spans 14 residues. Trimming took off 10 bases at V and 5 bases at J, with 20 bases between the two ends.

This chain uses TRBV11-3 with TRBJ2-5; TRBD2 is a possible D gene (6 bases). V lost 5 bases and J lost 0, with 10 bases in between. Per the germline V gene, CDR1 is SGHNT and CDR2 is YENEEA. The length of the CDR3 is 14 residues. The CDR3 loop reads CASSDPGDQETQYF. The CDR3 DNA is TGTGCCAGCAGCGATCCGGGAGACCAAGAGACCCAGTACTTC.

The chain has TRBV27 and TRBJ2-1, with D maybe TRBD1 (6 bases). The CDR3 is 14 amino acids. V was shortened by 6 bases and J by 8 bases, with 17 bases between the two germline ends. Germline CDR1 is MNHEY and CDR2 is SMNVEV (reference sequence). The CDR3 nucleotides read TGTGCCAGCAGCCTATTCTACAGGGCGGATGAGCAGTTCTTC. Its translation is CASSLFYRADEQFF.

CDR3 bases: TGTGCCAGCAGTTACTCGAGAGGGGATCGGTACAATGAGCAGTTCTTC. Amino acids: CASSYSRGDRYNEQFF. The chain combines TRBV6-6 with TRBJ2-1; D might be TRBD1 or TRBD2, each matching 5 bases. Trimming pared 0 bases from V and 4 bases from J, leaving 13 bases between. CDR1 is MNHNY and CDR2 is SVGAGI in the germline V gene (reference sequence). This CDR3 region has 16 residues.

The rearrangement uses TRBV6-1 and TRBJ2-1, with 7 bases that match TRBD1. J gave up 3 bases and V 4 bases, and 0 bases lay outside the gene matches. CDR3 size: 13 residues. CDR1 and CDR2 from the germline V gene are MNHNS and SASEGT. In DNA form, the CDR3 reads TGTGCCAGCAGTGGGACAGGCTACAATGAGCAGTTCTTC. It codes for CASSGTGYNEQFF.

V gene TRBV28 combines with J gene TRBJ1-4; D may be TRBD1 (5 bases). There are 14 residues in the CDR3. Looked up from germline, CDR1 is MDHEN and CDR2 is SYDVKM. V was shortened by 3 bases and J by 1 base, with 6 bases between the two germline ends. CDR3 sequence: CASSFGGTNEKLFF. CDR3 in DNA: TGTGCCAGCAGTTTCGGGGGAACTAATGAAAAACTGTTTTTT. Variable domain in full (rest from reference TRBV28 and TRBJ1-4): DVKVTQSSRYLVKRTGEKVFLECVQDMDHENMFWYRQDPGLGLRLIYFSYDVKMKEKGDIPEGYSVSREKKERFSLILESASTNQTSMYLCASSFGGTNEKLFFGSGTQLSVL.

The chain employs TRBV5-1 and TRBJ2-1; D unclear. This CDR3 is built from 15 residues. The V gene's germline CDR1 is SGHRS and CDR2 YFSETQ. Trimming took 0 bases from V and 6 from J, leaving 13 bases between them. The CDR3 region is CASSLDGQVGNEQFF. CDR3 DNA sequence: TGCGCCAGCAGCTTGGATGGGCAGGTTGGCAATGAGCAGTTCTTC. Using reference TRBV5-1 and TRBJ2-1 for the parts outside the CDR3, the full variable domain is KAGVTQTPRYLIKTRGQQVTLSCSPISGHRSVSWYQQTPGQGLQFLFEYFSETQRNKGNFPGRFSGRQFSNSRSEMNVSTLELGDSALYLCASSLDGQVGNEQFFGPGTRLTVL.

The chain recombines TRBV28 with TRBJ2-6; either TRBD1 or TRBD2 may supply D (5 bases each). The V end lost 5 bases, the J end lost 4 bases, and 12 bases lay between the germline ends. This CDR3 is built from 15 residues. Per the germline V gene, CDR1 is MDHEN and CDR2 is SYDVKM. CDR3 sequence reads: CASSPGDVGANVLTF. The CDR3 nucleotides read TGTGCCAGCAGTCCCGGGGACGTGGGGGCCAACGTCCTGACTTTC.

The rearrangement joins TRBV7-2 to TRBJ2-7; D remains ambiguous. Trimming removed 3 bases from V and 3 bases from J, with 9 bases in between. Germline values: CDR1 SGHTA, CDR2 FQGNSA. The CDR3 totals 13 residues. CDR3 DNA: TGTGCCAGCAGCTTCGGCCCCCACTACGAGCAGTACTTC. It codes for CASSFGPHYEQYF.

The chain couples TRBV27 to TRBJ2-7; possibly TRBD1 for D (6 bases). The V end was cut by 3 bases, the J end by 5 bases, with 14 bases between. Germline lookup yields CDR1 MNHEY and CDR2 SMNVEV (reference sequence). The CDR3 length is 14 residues. The CDR3 region has the DNA TGTGCCAGCAGTTTCGTAGGACAGACTAACGAGCAGTACTTC. Translating it yields CASSFVGQTNEQYF.

The chain is built from TRBV10-1 and TRBJ1-1; D unresolved. V was clipped by 0 bases and J by 4 bases, with 12 bases between them. This CDR3 has 15 residues. The germline gives CDR1 WNHNN, CDR2 SYGVQD (reference sequence). CDR3 protein: CASSESGFGATEAFF. In DNA form, the CDR3 reads TGCGCCAGCAGTGAGTCCGGTTTCGGTGCCACTGAAGCTTTCTTT.

The rearrangement links TRBV10-3 to TRBJ1-1, with D possibly being TRBD1 (5 bases). The CDR3 runs to 12 residues. Germline CDR1 ENHRY, CDR2 SYGVKD. With 6 bases removed from V and 3 bases from J, the gap between germline ends came to 8 bases. In DNA form, the CDR3 reads TGTGCCATCAGGCAGGGACACACTGAAGCTTTCTTT. It yields the protein CAIRQGHTEAFF.

This rearrangement joins TRBV28 to TRBJ2-5; D is possibly TRBD2 (5 bases). Germline CDR1 MDHEN, CDR2 SYDVKM. The CDR3 has 14 residues. The ends were cut back, 5 bases at V and 2 bases at J, with 12 bases in the middle. The CDR3 is CASSLNRDQETQYF. CDR3 in DNA: TGTGCCAGCAGTCTAAATCGGGATCAAGAGACCCAGTACTTC.

The V call is TRBV14, the J call TRBJ1-1, with 7 bases identical to TRBD1. The CDR3 runs to 13 residues. In germline, CDR1 is SGHDN, CDR2 FVKESK. V trimming: 7 bases; J trimming: 0 bases; junction bases outside the gene matches: 2. CDR3 in DNA: TGTGCCAGCACGGGACAGTTGAACACTGAAGCTTTCTTT. Translation gives CASTGQLNTEAFF.

Concerning this clone: Within the sample, other DNA sequences also encode this same CDR3. The rearrangement uses TRBV18 and TRBJ2-5; 9 bases match TRBD1. CDR1 and CDR2 (germline): KGHSH, LQKENI. Trimming removed 3 bases from V and 3 bases from J; junction bases left unmatched: 2. The length of the CDR3 is 14 residues. DNA of the CDR3: TGTGCCAGCTCACCCAGGACAGGGGAAGAGACCCAGTACTTC. Its translation is CASSPRTGEETQYF.

This sequence joins TRBV7-9 and TRBJ2-3; D possibly uses TRBD1 or TRBD2 (9 bases each). V gave up 6 bases and J gave up 1 base, with 26 bases separating them. The germline V gene encodes CDR1 SEHNR and CDR2 FQNEAQ (reference sequence). The CDR3 has 19 amino acids. CDR3 protein: CASRPLTGGGRAGTDTQYF. The CDR3 DNA reads as TGTGCCAGCAGACCACTTACAGGGGGCGGGAGGGCCGGCACAGATACGCAGTATTTT.